These 31 T cell receptor beta chains share one sample of origin, sequenced in a study of shared clonotypes between healthy human individuals. Generated by immunoSEQ multiplex PCR, the TCRdb table keeps only in-frame clones and is missing some. Of some 1.4 million clones listed, roughly 95% were seen once; the top ten hold approximately 1.1%. The sample was naive CD4+ T cells sorted from blood. Documented subset: CD45RA+ positively selected. The receptors were sampled from a man under 40 in good health.

The chain is built from TRBV7-9 and TRBJ2-7; the match to TRBD1 covers 7 bases. The CDR3 contains 13 residues. The ends lost 6 bases at V and 6 bases at J; junction bases unmatched: 8. The germline gives CDR1 SEHNR, CDR2 FQNEAQ (reference sequence). The CDR3 spells CASSLNSGGEQYF. CDR3 nucleotides: TGTGCCAGCAGTTTAAATTCAGGGGGCGAGCAGTACTTC.

V and J are TRBV28 and TRBJ2-5; D ambiguous. The CDR3 consists of 13 residues. Deletions cut 2 bases from V and 1 base from J, with 5 bases between. Germline CDR1 reads MDHEN; CDR2 reads SYDVKM. CDR3 coding DNA: TGTGCCAGCAGTTTAGCGGTCCAAGAGACCCAGTACTTC. Translated, it gives CASSLAVQETQYF.

V usage is TRBV6-5 and J usage is TRBJ2-7; D is uncertain. Germline assignment: CDR1 MNHEY and CDR2 SVGAGI. The CDR3 spans 12 residues. Trimming took 4 bases from V and 3 from J, leaving 7 bases between them. CDR3: CASSSPIYEQYF. The CDR3 nucleotides read TGTGCCAGCAGTTCCCCAATCTACGAGCAGTACTTC.

The count of this clone is one. The same CDR3 is also encoded by other DNA sequences in this sample. J is TRBJ2-5 and V is TRBV7-9, with 7 bases fitting TRBD2. Germline V gene lookup returns CDR1 SEHNR and CDR2 FQNEAQ (reference sequence). J was trimmed by 4 bases and V by 5 bases; bases with no gene match: 4. CDR3 length equals 13 residues. DNA for the CDR3: TGTGCCAGCAGCCGGGCGGGGGTAGAGACCCAGTACTTC. Protein: CASSRAGVETQYF.

V is TRBV19 and J is TRBJ1-2; no reliable D call. The CDR3 spans 14 residues. Trimming left V 2 bases short and J 6 bases short, with 13 bases between. CDR1 is LNHDA and CDR2 is SQIVND in the germline V gene (reference sequence). The CDR3 nucleotides read TGTGCCAGTAGTATAACTTCTGAAGGTAATGGCTACACCTTC. It translates to CASSITSEGNGYTF. Full variable domain (missing parts from reference TRBV19 and TRBJ1-2): DGGITQSPKYLFRKEGQNVTLSCEQNLNHDAMYWYRQDPGQGLRLIYYSQIVNDFQKGDIAEGYSVSREKKESFPLTVTSAQKNPTAFYLCASSITSEGNGYTFGSGTRLTVV.

This rearrangement joins TRBV5-4 to TRBJ2-5, with D uncertain. The CDR3 length is 13 residues. Germline loops: CDR1 SGHNT, CDR2 YYREEE (reference sequence). V lost 6 bases, J lost 4 bases, and 13 bases lay in between. As DNA, the CDR3 is TGTGCCAGCATTAGCCGAGGCGGAGAGACCCAGTACTTC. It is translated as CASISRGGETQYF.

The gene calls are TRBV6-6 and TRBJ1-1, with no clear D. V was clipped by 6 bases and J by 0 bases, with 11 bases between them. The germline V gene has CDR1 MNHNY and CDR2 SVGAGI (reference sequence). The CDR3 is 14 residues long. CDR3 bases: TGTGCCAGCAGCGACCGGACCCTGAACACTGAAGCTTTCTTT. As protein: CASSDRTLNTEAFF.

The V call is TRBV7-9, the J call TRBJ2-7, with 15 bases lining up with TRBD2. Trimming removed 5 bases from V and 2 bases from J; junction bases left unmatched: 7. In germline, CDR1 is SEHNR, CDR2 FQNEAQ (reference sequence). The CDR3 loop spans 17 amino acids. The CDR3 spells CASSTWTSGRATYEQYF. CDR3 sequence (DNA): TGTGCCAGCAGCACCTGGACTAGCGGGAGGGCCACCTACGAGCAGTACTTC.

This sequence joins TRBV6-1 and TRBJ2-7, with unresolved D. The CDR3 contains 14 residues. In germline, CDR1 is MNHNS, CDR2 SASEGT. Between the trimmed V and J ends, which lost 0 bases and 1 base, there was a span of 7 bases. The CDR3 sequence: CASSEAAGSYEQYF. The DNA for the CDR3 is TGTGCCAGCAGTGAAGCGGCCGGATCCTACGAGCAGTACTTC.

This chain joins TRBV28 and TRBJ1-1; D is unclear. The CDR3 is 14 residues long. The germline CDR1 and CDR2 sequences are MDHEN and SYDVKM. Trimming removed 1 base at V and 1 base at J, with 7 bases between. In nucleotides, the CDR3 is TGTGCCAGCAGTTTATATTGGGAGAACACTGAAGCTTTCTTT. It codes for CASSLYWENTEAFF.

The chain is built from TRBV29-1 and TRBJ2-1; TRBD1 aligns across 8 bases. This CDR3 is built from 15 residues. Germline V gene sequence: CDR1 SQVTM, CDR2 ANQGSEA. V gave up 7 bases and J gave up 0 bases; unmatched junction bases: 8. The CDR3 sequence: CSAPTGASSYNEQFF. CDR3 in DNA: TGCAGCGCTCCGACAGGGGCGAGCTCCTACAATGAGCAGTTCTTC.

This clone was seen a single time. V and J are TRBV18 and TRBJ1-2, with TRBD1 matching over 8 bases. The V gene end was trimmed by 3 bases and the J gene end by 0 bases; junction bases not matched to a gene: 6. Germline CDR1 KGHSH, CDR2 LQKENI. This CDR3 contains 16 residues. CDR3 in amino acids: CASSPQGALTNYGYTF. The CDR3 DNA is TGTGCCAGCTCACCTCAGGGGGCTCTAACTAACTATGGCTACACCTTC. Combining the CDR3 with reference TRBV18 and TRBJ1-2 gives the whole variable domain NAGVMQNPRHLVRRRGQEARLRCSPMKGHSHVYWYRQLPEEGLKFMVYLQKENIIDESGMPKERFSAEFPKEGPSILRIQQVVRGDSAAYFCASSPQGALTNYGYTFGSGTRLTVV.

This chain uses TRBV9 with TRBJ2-7; 8 bases are a match to TRBD1. This CDR3 is 14 amino acids long. Germline V gene data show CDR1 as SGDLS and CDR2 as YYNGEE. Trimming at V came to 4 bases and at J to 6 bases, leaving 9 bases not matched to a gene. The DNA of the CDR3 is TGTGCCAGCAGCACACCGGGACAGGCTGGCGAGCAGTACTTC. This gives the protein CASSTPGQAGEQYF. Together with reference TRBV9 and TRBJ2-7, the CDR3 gives the full variable domain: DSGVTQTPKHLITATGQRVTLRCSPRSGDLSVYWYQQSLDQGLQFLIQYYNGEERAKGNILERFSAQQFPDLHSELNLSSLELGDSALYFCASSTPGQAGEQYFGPGTRLTVT.

This chain connects TRBV6-1 to TRBJ1-5, with D unresolved. V was pared by 6 bases and J by 3 bases, with 9 bases between. Germline V CDR1 and CDR2: MNHNS, SASEGT. CDR3 size: 13 residues. This CDR3 reads CASRWADNQPQHF. CDR3 nucleotide sequence: TGTGCCAGCAGGTGGGCAGACAATCAGCCCCAGCATTTT.

This clone occurred once. The rearrangement links TRBV2 to TRBJ1-5, with 8 bases that match TRBD1. Germline V lookup: CDR1 SNHLY, CDR2 FYNNEI. The CDR3 is 19 residues long. With V trimmed by 5 bases and J by 7 bases, 22 bases remained unmatched. The CDR3 coding sequence is TGTGCCAGCAGTTTTGTGAGGACAGGGACGGGTTGGGAAAAACAGCCCCAGCATTTT. It yields the protein CASSFVRTGTGWEKQPQHF.

This clone was seen a few times. The chain couples TRBV6-5 to TRBJ2-1, with D perhaps matching TRBD2 (5 bases). CDR1 and CDR2 from the germline V gene are MNHEY and SVGAGI. The CDR3 totals 14 residues. Trimming left V 0 bases short and J 5 bases short, with 8 bases between. CDR3 residues: CASSYSGLNNEQFF. In DNA, the CDR3 is TGTGCCAGCAGTTACTCTGGACTGAACAATGAGCAGTTCTTC.

The chain links TRBV28 to TRBJ1-2, with D hard to call. Germline-derived CDR1 and CDR2 are MDHEN and SYDVKM. The CDR3 runs to 14 residues. V dropped 6 bases and J dropped 7 bases, with 18 bases sitting between them. CDR3: CASSYVGDGVGYTF. The CDR3 DNA reads TGTGCCAGCAGCTATGTAGGTGATGGGGTTGGCTACACCTTC.

V is TRBV6-1 and J is TRBJ1-4; D gene uncertain. Trimming shortened V by 7 bases and J by 7 bases, and 10 bases separated the two germline ends. The CDR3 contains 12 residues. Looked up from germline, CDR1 is MNHNS and CDR2 is SASEGT. The CDR3 loop is CASNHLTEKLFF. The CDR3, as DNA: TGTGCCAGCAATCATCTTACTGAAAAACTGTTTTTT.

J is TRBJ2-7 and V is TRBV5-4; TRBD2 matches at 8 bases. The CDR3 runs 16 residues. Per the germline V gene, CDR1 is SGHNT and CDR2 is YYREEE (reference sequence). Trimming cost V 1 base and J 3 bases; bases outside gene matches: 9. The CDR3 nucleotides are TGTGCCAGCAGCTTGTTAGGTAGCGGGACCAACTACGAGCAGTACTTC. Protein: CASSLLGSGTNYEQYF.

The chain uses TRBV11-1 and TRBJ2-7; TRBD2 agrees at 7 bases. Per germline, CDR1 SGHAT and CDR2 FQDESV (reference sequence). The CDR3 loop spans 14 amino acids. V was pared by 5 bases and J by 1 base, with 5 bases of the junction left unmatched. CDR3 loop: CASSRGDASYEQYF. CDR3 coding DNA: TGTGCCAGCAGCCGGGGGGACGCTTCCTACGAGCAGTACTTC.

The J gene is TRBJ2-7, the V gene TRBV12-5, with 9 bases matching TRBD1. In germline, CDR1 is LGHNT, CDR2 FRNRAP. The V and J ends lost 6 bases and 6 bases, in that order; junction bases with no gene match: 6. The CDR3 is made up of 13 amino acids. The CDR3: CASGPGTGFEQYF. The CDR3 bases are TGTGCTAGTGGCCCCGGGACAGGGTTCGAGCAGTACTTC. Full variable domain (outside the CDR3, taken from reference TRBV12-5 and TRBJ2-7): DARVTQTPRHKVTEMGQEVTMRCQPILGHNTVFWYRQTMMQGLELLAYFRNRAPLDDSGMPKDRFSAEMPDATLATLKIQPSEPRDSAVYFCASGPGTGFEQYFGPGTRLTVT.

The chain is built from TRBV6-1 and TRBJ2-7, with D possibly being TRBD1 (5 bases). Germline CDR1 reads MNHNS; CDR2 reads SASEGT. CDR3 size: 13 residues. V lost 4 bases to trimming and J lost 7 bases, with 14 bases between them. CDR3 in amino acids: CASSGSQGREQYF. The DNA of the CDR3 is TGTGCCAGCAGTGGTTCCCAGGGTAGGGAGCAGTACTTC.

CDR3 sequence (DNA): TGTGCCAGCAGGGGACTAGCGGGAGACAATGAGCAGTTCTTC. Translation gives CASRGLAGDNEQFF. This chain joins TRBV6-1 and TRBJ2-1; 14 bases agree with TRBD2. Looked up from germline, CDR1 is MNHNS and CDR2 is SASEGT. The V segment lost 6 bases and the J segment 5 bases; nucleotides outside the gene matches: 0. This CDR3 region has 14 residues.

This rearrangement joins TRBV7-9 to TRBJ2-7, with 7 positions matching TRBD1. The CDR3 loop spans 14 amino acids. After removal of 7 bases from V and 3 bases from J, the junction contained 9 bases not matched to a gene. CDR1 is SEHNR and CDR2 is FQNEAQ in the germline V gene (reference sequence). The CDR3 DNA is TGTGCCAGCACCTTGGACAGGAGAAGCTACGAGCAGTACTTC. Amino acids: CASTLDRRSYEQYF.

The rearrangement joins TRBV28 to TRBJ1-1; the D gene is possibly TRBD1 (5 bases). V was shortened by 4 bases and J by 1 base, with 10 bases between the two germline ends. Germline V gene sequence: CDR1 MDHEN, CDR2 SYDVKM. The CDR3 is 14 amino acids. The CDR3 DNA sequence: TGTGCCAGCAGTTCTCCCGGGACGAACACTGAAGCTTTCTTT. Amino acids: CASSSPGTNTEAFF.

The chain couples TRBV5-1 to TRBJ2-1; TRBD1 might be the D (6 bases). Germline CDR1 and CDR2: SGHRS and YFSETQ. The CDR3 sequence is 17 residues long. Deletions cut 7 bases from V and 2 bases from J, with 22 bases between. Here the CDR3 reads CASSIGRDTATYNEQFF. In DNA, the CDR3 is TGCGCCAGCTCAATAGGCCGGGACACTGCTACCTACAATGAGCAGTTCTTC.

V is TRBV27 and J is TRBJ1-5; D unclear. V was shortened by 3 bases and J by 4 bases, with 7 bases between the two germline ends. Germline V lookup: CDR1 MNHEY, CDR2 SMNVEV (reference sequence). The CDR3 length is 13 residues. For the CDR3, the DNA is TGTGCCAGCAGTTTGCGAGCAAATCAGCCCCAGCATTTT. Its protein is CASSLRANQPQHF.

This clone was observed a single time. The chain uses TRBV18 and TRBJ1-1; no reliable D call. The germline V gene has CDR1 KGHSH and CDR2 LQKENI. Trimming left V 3 bases short and J 0 bases short, with 8 bases between. There are 14 residues in the CDR3. CDR3 DNA: TGTGCCAGCTCACCGCCGGTCCTGAACACTGAAGCTTTCTTT. It encodes CASSPPVLNTEAFF.

The V gene is TRBV19, the J gene TRBJ2-7; 12 nucleotides match TRBD1. The V gene's germline CDR1 is LNHDA and CDR2 SQIVND (reference sequence). The CDR3 spans 15 residues. V gave up 4 bases and J gave up 6 bases; unmatched junction bases: 7. This CDR3 is CASSSLGQGALEQYF. The CDR3 nucleotides read TGTGCCAGTAGTAGCCTGGGACAGGGGGCCCTCGAGCAGTACTTC.

Concerning this clone: Other DNA sequences in the sample encode the same CDR3. V is TRBV29-1 and J is TRBJ2-1, with TRBD2 identical over 7 bases. The CDR3 covers 12 residues. With V trimmed by 8 bases and J by 2 bases, 3 bases remained unmatched. Germline values: CDR1 SQVTM, CDR2 ANQGSEA. In DNA, the CDR3 is TGCAGCACCGGACTAGCCTACAATGAGCAGTTCTTC. Its protein product is CSTGLAYNEQFF.

The chain has TRBV6-6 and TRBJ2-1; maybe TRBD1 (6 bases). Germline assignment: CDR1 MNHNY and CDR2 SVGAGI (reference sequence). The CDR3 covers 15 residues. V gave up 4 bases and J gave up 6 bases, with 16 bases separating them. CDR3 sequence reads: CASSSLNARGNEQFF. DNA of the CDR3: TGTGCCAGCAGTTCCCTAAATGCCAGGGGCAATGAGCAGTTCTTC.